This T cell receptor (beta chain) originates from a study of T-cell memory formation after mild COVID-19. Study overall: Across donors, TCR clusters were largely donor specific.

Concerning this clonotype itself: No antigen is known for it.

V lost 5 bases and J 5 bases, leaving 12 bases between the germline ends. CDR3 length: 12 residues. Germline loops: CDR1 DFQATT, CDR2 SNEGSKA (reference sequence). TCRdb re-called the 5' RACE reads with MiXCR, one entry per CDR3 protein. The sample records around 210,000 distinct CDR3 sequences, 9% to 10% being singletons. Notes on the study in general: Clones that contracted from day 15 to 85 were balanced CD4/CD8, while later expanders leaned CD4+. The second-wave clones peaking on day 37 were not confirmed as SARS-CoV-2-specific.

The TCR sequence derives from a man between 18 and 35 years old who had mild COVID-19 (a few samples of this study predate the infection). Cell type and time point are not known. The J gene is TRBJ2-5, the V gene TRBV20-1; possibly TRBD1 or TRBD2 for D (5 bases each). Sequences were obtained from PBMCs or a T cell subset sorted from them (not recorded which). CDR3 loop: CSASGPLETQYF. The CDR3 region has the DNA TGCAGTGCTTCGGGACCTTTGGAGACCCAGTACTTC.